This section outlines one T cell receptor beta chain sequence together with its context. What this receptor recognizes is not known. Within one base of it there is no much larger clone, and no base qualities were kept. Receptors were amplified or captured by the immunoSEQ multiplex PCR assay. For the multiplex PCR, a mixture combining 60 forward primers for TCR Vbeta segments and 13 reverse primers for TCR Jbeta segments was used. A multiplex PCR assay on genomic DNA amplified the CDR3 region of rearranged TCR beta genes. The Illumina HiSeq System was used to sequence the amplified TCR beta libraries as 87-base-pair reads. Turning to the authors' computational methods: In a later analysis, tens of millions of unique TCR beta chains were counted across the approximately 640 repertoires, and some 10 million of these chains were shared by at least two donors. Raw reads were error-corrected and collapsed into unique sequences by a nearest-neighbor algorithm in which closely related sequences were merged to remove PCR and sequencing errors. Alignment of CDR3 sequences to IMGT reference sequences was used to assign V, D and J gene segments. Each retained sequence needed at least a six-nucleotide match to both a V gene segment and a J gene segment. Rearrangements were classified as productive when the CDR3 lacked stop codons and remained in frame with V and J, and all other rearrangements were classified as non-productive. CDR3 was defined according to IMGT convention as the region running from the second conserved V-encoded cysteine to the conserved J-encoded phenylalanine. In an earlier analysis of around 640 of the donors, sequences lacking an unambiguous match to a single V gene segment were excluded. An earlier analysis of under 750 of the donors called V segments functional above 56.7% productive rearrangements and segregating when the between-donor standard deviation exceeded 5%. A statistical classification framework was built to diagnose cytomegalovirus status from the catalog of TCR beta chain sequences. In a later analysis, V and J genes were assigned by comparing TCR nucleotide sequences against IMGT/GENE-DB human TR gene sequences. The TCRdist pipeline was used in a later analysis to assign CDR3 sequences and most-parsimonious VDJ recombination scenarios. In a later analysis, each TCR beta chain was defined by its CDR3 amino acid sequence together with its V-gene family, and reads without a unique V-gene family were excluded. In a later analysis, around 650 highly shared, low-generation-probability nucleotide sequences were removed to address suspected cross-contamination and a sequencing artifact. In a later analysis, a clonal expansion index was calculated for each public chain from normalized within-repertoire ranks of inferred template counts. In a later analysis, generation probabilities were computed using a VDJ recombination model fitted to out-of-frame rearrangements, and the results were checked against IGoR. Hypergeometric tests were used in a later analysis to score TCR-TCR, TCR-HLA and TCR-CMV co-occurrence, with a repertoire-size bias correction applied to the TCR pairs. False discovery rates were estimated in a later analysis by permuting HLA or CMV assignments 20 times. In a later analysis, co-occurring TCRs were grouped using DBSCAN, with TCRdist sequence similarity added in when clustering inside HLA-allele-positive subsets. Repertoires with fewer than 30,000 or more than 120,000 public chains, plus five repertoires with anomalous nucleotide sharing, were excluded from co-occurrence clustering. Sourced from immuneACCESS, this table was stored by TCRdb with only in-frame sequences that have V and J called. A share of the clones is absent; for the studies checked, an unresolved V gene accounts for under half, and the remainder has no known explanation. V, J and clone size are taken as reported in that table, and D and trimming were inferred from the DNA itself. Within this sample are approximately 150,000 clones, with about two thirds of them counted one time only. The ten largest account for about 2.7% of the sample.

The cohort consisted of approximately 690 healthy bone marrow donors. At the time of sampling, every cohort member was nominally healthy, though immune exposures that went unrecorded were likely present. The donor was CMV seronegative and belonged to the group of over 300 seronegative cohort members. Each donor provided a peripheral blood sample, and peripheral blood mononuclear cells were used for TCR beta sequencing. The Qiagen DNeasy Blood Extraction Kit was used to extract genomic DNA from the blood cell samples. The record originates from a study of cytomegalovirus exposure and HLA in healthy donors (dated by TCRdb to 2017 to 2019). With regard to the full study: In an earlier analysis of roughly 500 of the donors, 250 to 350 Gb of sequence data and 90 million to 130 million unique TCR beta sequences from 150 million to 200 million T cells were reported. Typing coverage varied by locus: roughly 629-640 donors for A, B, C, DRB1 and DQB1; approximately 560 for DQA1; about 600 for DPA1; roughly 450 for DPB1. Class I and class II HLA loci were covered by the typing at four-digit resolution. Using immunosequencing, the study profiled T cell repertoires from 666 subjects and related those repertoires to cytomegalovirus serostatus. All discovery cohort repertoires had been generated using a single sequencing platform. Donor age, sex, ethnicity and CMV serostatus were collected together with the repertoire data. The aim of the study was to test whether cataloging public T cell receptors could identify signatures of past pathogen exposure. A later genetic analysis took genome-wide SNP genotypes for about three fifths of the 666 donors and used that subset as a discovery cohort. Rather than drawing on any new phenotypic data, the later analysis identified candidate immune exposures from TCR beta sequences and the way those sequences occurred across donors. An earlier analysis of some 600 of the donors applied high-throughput TCR beta sequencing to assess whether each TCR beta V gene segment acted as functional or pseudogenic. To study patterns of TCR occurrence, a later analysis re-analyzed previously published TCR beta repertoires from under 750 donors and added high-resolution HLA genotyping. Approximately 310 gigabases of sequencing data and roughly 80 million unique TCR sequences made up an early release that covered fewer than 650 HLA-typed donors. Besides the first cohort of roughly 700 subjects, a separate validation cohort made up of over 95 different subjects was used. Because of strong linkage in the cohort, roughly 5 DR-DQ haplotypes were treated as single units for association and clustering. The study combined high-throughput TCR immunosequencing, statistical association of individual TCRs with disease status, and machine learning to predict cytomegalovirus infection status. On average, around 240,000 unique TCR beta nucleotide sequences were sequenced per donor among some 430 genotyped donors of the cohort, with 15% to 20% of those sequences being non-productive. Of the 350 to 450 genotyped donors, 65% to 90% fell in the genetic ancestry cluster associated with self-reported Caucasian donors.

The CDR3 runs 16 residues from the cysteine to the phenylalanine. The only DNA kept is the CDR3, 48 bases in frame from the first base. CDR1 is given as SGHTA and CDR2 as FQGNSA, both from the germline V gene. The V end loses 5 bases and the J end loses 10 bases, and a stretch of 24 bases separates them. Broad study findings and their caveats: HLA typing was unavailable for some donors at each locus, so association tests used only the typed subset. When HLA alleles, especially DR and DQ, strongly co-occurred, attributing TCR associations to individual alleles was difficult. In a later analysis, TCR association rates were found to vary across HLA loci, with the most associated TCRs seen for DRB1 alleles and the fewest for HLA-C alleles. In an earlier analysis of a few hundred of the donors, most TCR beta V segments were observed in productive rearrangements about 87% or about 30% of the time, broadly matching IMGT annotations. According to a later analysis, most CMV-associated TCR beta chains appeared to be HLA-restricted, and the HLA associations seemed to be driven largely by CMV exposure. A few of the identified cytomegalovirus-associated TCR beta chains were confirmed in vitro to be specific for cytomegalovirus antigens. In a later genetic analysis, fewer N-insertions in productive TCRs were reported among donors in an Asian-associated ancestry cluster than the 666-donor mean. A later genetic analysis associated a missense DCLRE1C variant with V-gene and J-gene trimming of TCR beta chains, and an independent cohort replicated the association. It was suggested by the authors that the approach could potentially be generalized to other disease states and immunological phenotypes. In a later analysis, several top co-occurrence clusters were reported to appear linked to parvovirus B19, influenza, CMV and Epstein-Barr virus. The cohort was sequenced for TCR beta chains only, and without alpha or paired-chain data the features that could be detected were limited. The sequencing pipeline was judged likely to have produced a cluster of highly shared sequence variants as a technical artifact. The only immune exposure information available for the cohort was CMV serostatus. Because counts were too low, seventeen rarely observed V segments, including chromosome 9 orphons, were left out of the earlier analysis of about 620 of the donors. At a false discovery rate of 0.05, a later analysis linked fewer than 20,000 TCR beta sequences to specific HLA alleles. A later analysis found that HLA-associated TCR beta chains were more clonally expanded and had lower generation probabilities than equally common non-associated chains. Presence/absence analyses assumed roughly uniform sequencing depth across donors, an assumption that may not hold. The classifier was reported to diagnose cytomegalovirus status with high specificity and sensitivity in both the original cohort and the validation cohort. Linkage disequilibrium might explain the correlated functional status among segregating V segments, but an unknown experimental factor could not be excluded. A further reported finding was that TCR beta sequences accurately predicted the HLA-A and HLA-B alleles for most subjects in the first cohort. Most TCR sequences were observed very rarely across donors, whereas some public TCRs were present in many individuals. The 87-base-pair reads could not distinguish some IMGT-functional V segments, including TRBV6-2 and TRBV6-3, so those segments were excluded. A total of about 180 TCR beta chains were listed by the study as associated with cytomegalovirus.

The sequence joins TRBV7-2 to TRBJ2-1; perhaps TRBD2 is the D gene, with 5 bases matching. The specimen sequenced was PBMCs. This TCR was sampled from a woman under 40 in good health and CMV-seronegative. The encoded CDR3 is CASSIRGSSLGREQFF. The DNA reads as follows: TGTGCCAGCAGCATCCGCGGTTCTAGCCTCGGGCGGGAGCAGTTCTTC.